This TCR beta chain originates from a study of graft-versus-host responses after intestinal transplantation. As for the study in general: Recipients were all induced with anti-thymocyte globulin, then given tacrolimus and steroids for 2 to 3 years.

Study conclusions and caveats: Association was observed between peak circulating GvH clone levels and early post-transplant HvG declines. GvH clones surfaced in recipient marrow, some emerging earlier in ileum or blood.

Produced via immunoSEQ multiplex PCR; TCRdb's table is partial and in-frame only. Of 84,000 or so clones in the sample, roughly 80% were seen once. The J segment lost 1 base and the V segment lost 4 bases, leaving 6 bases of the junction unmatched. Germline lookup yields CDR1 SGHNT and CDR2 YYREEE (reference sequence). The CDR3 consists of 15 residues. Of note for this clone: Its specificity is unknown.

This rearrangement joins TRBV5-4 to TRBJ1-1; 8 bases are a match to TRBD1. The sequence derives from a human donor who received an intestinal transplant. Sequenced material: unstimulated CD4+ T cells sorted from spleen or lymph node cells, taken before intestinal transplant. CDR3 coding DNA: TGTGCCAGCAGCCCAGGTGGGACAGGGAACACTGAAGCTTTCTTT. Its translation: CASSPGGTGNTEAFF. The whole variable domain, remainder taken from reference TRBV5-4 and TRBJ1-1, is ETGVTQSPTHLIKTRGQQVTLRCSSQSGHNTVSWYQQALGQGPQFIFQYYREEENGRGNFPPRFSGLQFPNYSSELNVNALELDDSALYLCASSPGGTGNTEAFFGQGTRLTVV.